This TCR beta chain was identified in a study of tissue T cells after allogeneic stem cell transplantation. Study-wide points: The study did not identify alloreactive or antigen-specific tissue TCRs, and some clones might be persisting host cells.

Time point given: mouse harvest day 7 after allogeneic transplant. The graft held 10^6 splenic CD5+ T cells and 10^7 T-cell-depleted bone marrow cells. Mice had MHC-mismatched B6 into BALB/c GVHD, sampled day 7 or 14. Turning to this clone: Its specificity is unknown. This may be a read error: a much more frequent sequence differs by one nucleotide. The genes and germline here are from mouse.

CDR3 sequences, V/J genes, frequencies and template counts came from survey-depth TCRbeta sequencing. The table came from immunoSEQ multiplex PCR; TCRdb's copy has only in-frame clones and leaves some out. The table shows more than 7,000 clones, with 40% to 55% occurring only once. This receptor was obtained from a female BALB/c mouse given C57BL/6 T cells with graft-versus-host disease after an allogeneic hematopoietic cell transplant. Sequences were obtained from gut tissue.

The chain's CDR3 is CASSLSGDSYEQYF. The part of the CDR3 DNA that was read is TGTGCCAGCAGTCTGTCAGGGGACTCCTATGAACAGTAC. The chain recombines TRBV26 with TRBJ2-7, with D possibly being TRBD1 (5 bases). The sequenced fragment ends 1 residue before the CDR3 boundary, so the rest is inferred from the germline J gene. Germline CDR1 KGHPV, CDR2 FQNQEV (reference sequence). Trimming took off 0 bases at V and 0 bases at J, with 6 bases between the two ends. This CDR3 contains 14 residues.